The 14 T cell receptor beta chains presented below share a single source sample, sequenced in a study of T cell responses to AZD1222 COVID-19 vaccine (dated by TCRdb to about 2021). According to the study, the label for this sample's time point signals: about 28 days (+/-7) after the second vaccine dose. The treatment or condition label, as the study defines it: meningococcal conjugate vaccine given as trial control. The protocol used for the library was the immunoSEQ multiplex PCR assay. The clones in this table, taken by TCRdb from immuneACCESS, are in-frame only. Not every clone is retained; where verified, under half of the shortfall comes from an unresolved V gene, and the cause of the rest is unknown. Across this sample there are some 180,000 clones, with approximately 92% seen only once. Clones ranked in the top ten supply around 0.98% of the sample. The sample was peripheral blood, taken 28 days after the second dose of the MenACWY control vaccine. These receptors were taken from an adult who received the MenACWY meningococcal vaccine as a control.

V is TRBV3-1 (or the pseudogene TRBV3-2) and J is TRBJ2-7; D ambiguous. Germline lookup yields CDR1 LGHDT and CDR2 YNNKEL (reference sequence). The CDR3 totals 11 residues. V dropped 3 bases and J dropped 7 bases, with 7 bases sitting between them. The CDR3, as DNA: TGTGCCAGCAGCCAGTATAGAGAGCAGTACTTC. It specifies CASSQYREQYF.

This chain joins TRBV6-5 and TRBJ1-2; D not resolved. This CDR3 has 15 residues. Per germline, CDR1 MNHEY and CDR2 SVGAGI. Trimming cost V 5 bases and J 2 bases, with 15 bases left between them. CDR3 in DNA: TGTGCCAGCAGTCGGGTCCCGCGACCAAACTATGGCTACACCTTC. It specifies CASSRVPRPNYGYTF.

The rearrangement uses TRBV4-2 and TRBJ2-7; a possible D gene is TRBD2 (5 bases). The germline gives CDR1 LGHNA, CDR2 YNFKEQ. This CDR3 has 16 amino acids. Trimming removed 0 bases at V and 0 bases at J, with 12 bases between. The CDR3 here is CASSQDTVSVSYEQYF. CDR3 sequence (DNA): TGTGCCAGCAGCCAAGATACGGTTAGCGTCTCCTACGAGCAGTACTTC.

V usage is TRBV5-1 and J usage is TRBJ2-7; weak D call: TRBD1 (6 bases). The CDR3 covers 13 residues. V was clipped by 5 bases and J by 6 bases, with 15 bases between them. Germline CDR1 SGHRS, CDR2 YFSETQ. Here the CDR3 DNA reads TGCGCCAGCAGGAGGATGGGACACGCCGAGCAGTACTTC. Translation gives CASRRMGHAEQYF.

This chain uses TRBV6-1 with TRBJ1-5; the match to TRBD1 covers 7 bases. Trimming took 6 bases from V and 7 from J; bases not matched to a gene: 3. CDR3 length: 12 residues. The germline V gene encodes CDR1 MNHNS and CDR2 SASEGT. The DNA for the CDR3 is TGTGCCAGCAGGGAGACAGGGCAGCCCCAGCATTTT. Translating it yields CASRETGQPQHF.

The genes are TRBV11-2 and TRBJ1-6; unclear D gene. The CDR3 extends over 16 amino acids. Trimming removed 3 bases at V and 6 bases at J, with 15 bases between. The germline V gene has CDR1 SGHAT and CDR2 FQNNGV. The chain's CDR3 is CASSFLSRKVNSPLHF. In DNA form, the CDR3 reads TGTGCCAGCAGCTTTCTTTCCAGAAAGGTTAATTCACCCCTCCACTTT.

The CDR3 sequence is CASSLYLTPGQGSAGANVLTF. CDR3 DNA: TGTGCCAGCAGTCTTTACCTCACCCCGGGACAGGGATCTGCCGGGGCCAACGTCCTGACTTTC. This chain connects TRBV6-2 or TRBV6-3 to TRBJ2-6; 9 nucleotides agree with TRBD1. The trim removed 5 bases at V and 4 bases at J, leaving 21 bases unmatched. In germline, CDR1 is MNHEY, CDR2 SVGEGT. This CDR3 is 21 amino acids long.

DNA for the CDR3: TGTGCCAGCAACGAGGGGGCGCGGAGTTCACCCCTCCACTTT. This gives the protein CASNEGARSSPLHF. V usage is TRBV9 and J usage is TRBJ1-6; 7 bases align to TRBD1. Germline CDR1 is SGDLS and CDR2 is YYNGEE. The CDR3 is 14 residues long. V gave up 6 bases and J gave up 9 bases; unmatched junction bases: 9. The variable domain in full, with the rest retrieved from reference TRBV9 and TRBJ1-6, is DSGVTQTPKHLITATGQRVTLRCSPRSGDLSVYWYQQSLDQGLQFLIQYYNGEERAKGNILERFSAQQFPDLHSELNLSSLELGDSALYFCASNEGARSSPLHFGNGTRLTVT.

The V call is TRBV7-9, the J call TRBJ1-2; D perhaps matches TRBD1 (5 bases). The CDR3 covers 12 residues. Trimming removed 5 bases at V and 3 bases at J, with 7 bases between. Looked up from germline, CDR1 is SEHNR and CDR2 is FQNEAQ (reference sequence). Here the CDR3 reads CASSPQDYGYTF. The CDR3 DNA sequence: TGTGCCAGCAGCCCACAGGACTATGGCTACACCTTC.

The chain joins TRBV5-1 to TRBJ1-5; 7 bases line up with TRBD1. The length of the CDR3 is 14 residues. CDR1 is SGHRS, CDR2 YFSETQ, per germline. Germline trimming cut 2 bases from V and 7 bases from J; bases unmatched to any gene: 6. CDR3 in amino acids: CASSLRQGDQPQHF. The CDR3 nucleotides read TGCGCCAGCAGCTTACGCCAGGGGGACCAGCCCCAGCATTTT.

The J gene is TRBJ1-2, the V gene TRBV27; D is unclear. Trimming cost V 6 bases and J 5 bases, with 19 bases left between them. The CDR3 sequence is 15 residues long. Germline-derived CDR1 and CDR2 are MNHEY and SMNVEV (reference sequence). CDR3 coding DNA: TGTGCCAGCAGCCGCACACGGGCAGGTGATTATGGCTACACCTTC. It is translated as CASSRTRAGDYGYTF.

For the CDR3, the DNA is TGTGCCAGCAGCTTCCGGGACAGGAACACTGAAGCTTTCTTT. Translated: CASSFRDRNTEAFF. The gene calls are TRBV5-6 and TRBJ1-1; 7 nucleotides line up with TRBD1. J gave up 1 base and V 2 bases, and 2 bases lay outside the gene matches. CDR1 and CDR2 (germline): SGHDT, YYEEEE. CDR3 size: 14 residues. Drawing the rest from reference TRBV5-6 and TRBJ1-1, the complete variable domain is DAGVTQSPTHLIKTRGQQVTLRCSPKSGHDTVSWYQQALGQGPQFIFQYYEEEERQRGNFPDRFSGHQFPNYSSELNVNALLLGDSALYLCASSFRDRNTEAFFGQGTRLTVV.

The genes are TRBV6-5 and TRBJ1-1; D ambiguous. Germline V gene lookup returns CDR1 MNHEY and CDR2 SVGAGI. The V end lost 0 bases, the J end lost 0 bases, and 5 bases lay between the germline ends. CDR3 length: 14 residues. CDR3 sequence: CASSYSYLNTEAFF. The CDR3 DNA sequence: TGTGCCAGCAGTTACTCTTATTTGAACACTGAAGCTTTCTTT.

This chain connects TRBV29-1 to TRBJ1-2; no definite D call. The CDR3 has 12 amino acids. Germline loops: CDR1 SQVTM, CDR2 ANQGSEA. The ends were cut back, 6 bases at V and 7 bases at J, with 15 bases in the middle. The CDR3 here is CSVRGAPGGYTF. CDR3 coding DNA: TGCAGCGTCCGGGGAGCCCCCGGTGGCTACACCTTC.